This T cell receptor (beta chain) was recovered during a study of T cell responses to AZD1222 COVID-19 vaccine. Study details: Pooled in the analysis were second doses at about 4 or about 12 weeks. Study results and caveats: The donor cohort was predominantly white British with a female majority, and clonal diversity may have been underestimated. Spike-specific TCR breadth and depth both grew after two AZD1222 doses. The study reported that nearly half of spike-specific TCRs target unmutated variant regions.

The assay was immunoSEQ multiplex PCR, and TCRdb's table has in-frame clones only and misses some. The sample has 29,000 or so clones; 93% are singletons. About this clone itself: Its target is unknown.

Sequences were derived from peripheral blood, sampled on day 0 of AZD1222 vaccination. The TCR originated in an adult in good health.

CDR3 amino acids: CASSQTGLETQYF. CDR3 DNA sequence: TGTGCCAGCAGCCAAACAGGGTTAGAGACCCAGTACTTC. The chain recombines TRBV3-1 (or the pseudogene TRBV3-2) with TRBJ2-5; D is perhaps TRBD1 (6 bases). The germline gives CDR1 LGHDT, CDR2 YNNKEL (reference sequence). The CDR3 has 13 residues. Trimming cost V 2 bases and J 4 bases, with 8 bases left between them.